The clone carrying this T cell receptor beta chain appeared once. This specimen comes from a study of blood T cell repertoires in COVID-19. Across the study: The analysed material was cDNA or gDNA that came from T cells, B-cell-depleted T cells, or PBMCs.

The repertoire was sequenced with immunoSEQ multiplex PCR; TCRdb's copy has only in-frame clones and lacks some. The repertoire holds a few hundred thousand clones, over 75% seen once, with 1.5% to 2% in the top ten. J lost 8 bases, V lost 2 bases, and 3 bases had no gene match. In germline, CDR1 is SGHDN, CDR2 FVKESK. The CDR3 runs 13 residues. This chain links TRBV14 with TRBJ2-4; 7 nucleotides agree with TRBD1. The TCR comes from a man aged 30 to 39 who had recovered from COVID-19. Sample: peripheral blood. Written as DNA, the CDR3 is TGTGCCAGCAGCCAACGACAGGGTTACATTCAGTACTTC. Translated: CASSQRQGYIQYF. Together with reference TRBV14 and TRBJ2-4, the CDR3 gives the full variable domain: EAGVTQFPSHSVIEKGQTVTLRCDPISGHDNLYWYRRVMGKEIKFLLHFVKESKQDESGMPNNRFLAERTGGTYSTLKVQPAELEDSGVYFCASSQRQGYIQYFGAGTRLSVL.